The 9 T cell receptor beta chains presented below share a single source sample, sequenced in a study of T cells in Graves' hyperthyroidism and ophthalmopathy. TCR beta CDR3 region amplification was performed from RNA transcripts. With the HTBI primer set, the TCR CDR3 went through a first round of RT-PCR. TCRdb reprocessed the multiplex PCR reads via MiXCR and lists one record per CDR3 protein. This sample has approximately 430,000 distinct CDR3 sequences, with roughly 14% found just once. Sequenced: blood. The receptors originated from a woman between 18 and 29 years old with Graves' hyperthyroidism.

This clonotype was detected a few times. The chain recombines TRBV5-1 with TRBJ2-2, with D possibly being TRBD1 or TRBD2 (5 bases each). The CDR3 runs to 16 residues. V shed 4 bases and J shed 6 bases, with 19 bases lying between them. CDR1 and CDR2 (germline): SGHRS, YFSETQ. DNA for the CDR3: TGCGCCAGCAGCCCCAGGGCGGTAAACGGGGCCGGGGAGCTGTTTTTT. Translated: CASSPRAVNGAGELFF.

This clonotype was observed many times. The CDR3 DNA is TGCAGTGCTCGGACAGGTCACTCCTACAATGAGCAGTTCTTC. It specifies CSARTGHSYNEQFF. V usage is TRBV20-1 and J usage is TRBJ2-1, with 7 bases fitting TRBD1. Trimming took 5 bases from V and 0 from J; bases not matched to a gene: 4. The CDR3 extends over 14 amino acids. CDR1 is DFQATT and CDR2 is SNEGSKA in the germline V gene (reference sequence).

This clonotype occurred once. The rearrangement links TRBV5-8 to TRBJ1-1; D ambiguous. The CDR3 has 14 residues. The germline CDR1 and CDR2 sequences are SGHTS and YDEGEE. Trimming shortened V by 2 bases and J by 2 bases, and 10 bases separated the two germline ends. The CDR3 nucleotides read TGTGCCAGCAGCTTCAAGGTGAGAAACACTGAAGCTTTCTTT. Translation: CASSFKVRNTEAFF.

Here the CDR3 DNA reads TGTGCCAGCAGCCTTAGTCCGGGAACCAGTGACAACACTGAAGCTTTCTTT. Protein product: CASSLSPGTSDNTEAFF. J is TRBJ1-1 and V is TRBV3-1; D call uncertain. This CDR3 is 17 amino acids long. The V end was cut by 4 bases, the J end by 2 bases, with 20 bases between. Germline values: CDR1 LGHDT, CDR2 YNNKEL (reference sequence).

This clonotype occurred many times. This chain connects TRBV20-1 to TRBJ1-4, with 8 nucleotides matching TRBD1. The CDR3 has 13 amino acids. After removal of 6 bases from V and 7 bases from J, the junction contained 7 bases not matched to a gene. Germline CDR1 is DFQATT and CDR2 is SNEGSKA (reference sequence). CDR3 nucleotides: TGCAGTGCCCCGGACAGGGTGGCTGAAAAACTGTTTTTT. It translates to CSAPDRVAEKLFF.

This clonotype was recorded a few times. The J gene is TRBJ2-7, the V gene TRBV10-3; 8 positions agree with TRBD2. The CDR3 spans 17 residues. Germline CDR1 ENHRY, CDR2 SYGVKD. V lost 2 bases and J lost 2; bases outside the gene matches: 11. The CDR3 region has the DNA TGTGCCATCAGTGAGGGGTCAATAGCGGGGAGTACCTACGAGCAGTACTTC. It translates to CAISEGSIAGSTYEQYF.

This clonotype was observed many times. A junction boundary mismatches the germline segment, possibly from a read error. This chain links TRBV19 with TRBJ2-7, with 9 bases aligning to TRBD1. The CDR3 sequence is 15 residues long. Germline lookup yields CDR1 LNHDA and CDR2 SQIVND (reference sequence). The CDR3 is CASSTQDRGSNEQYF. The CDR3 DNA is TGTGCCAGTAGTACTCAGGACAGGGGCTCCAACGAGCAGTACTTC.

In its sample, this clonotype was seen a few times. V gene TRBV20-1 combines with J gene TRBJ1-5; 9 bases agree with TRBD1. The ends lost 1 base at V and 6 bases at J; junction bases unmatched: 4. The CDR3 extends over 14 amino acids. Germline V lookup: CDR1 DFQATT, CDR2 SNEGSKA (reference sequence). The CDR3 loop is CSARAGQGSQPQHF. The CDR3 nucleotides read TGCAGTGCTAGAGCCGGACAGGGGTCTCAGCCCCAGCATTTT.

Ten or more counts support this clonotype. This sequence joins TRBV20-1 and TRBJ2-7, with 8 bases fitting TRBD1. Germline V CDR1 and CDR2: DFQATT, SNEGSKA (reference sequence). The CDR3 loop spans 15 amino acids. The junction had 10 bases not matched to a gene; V was cut back by 6 bases and J by 0 bases. DNA for the CDR3: TGCAGTGCAAATACGGGACAGGCTATCTCCTACGAGCAGTACTTC. As protein: CSANTGQAISYEQYF.